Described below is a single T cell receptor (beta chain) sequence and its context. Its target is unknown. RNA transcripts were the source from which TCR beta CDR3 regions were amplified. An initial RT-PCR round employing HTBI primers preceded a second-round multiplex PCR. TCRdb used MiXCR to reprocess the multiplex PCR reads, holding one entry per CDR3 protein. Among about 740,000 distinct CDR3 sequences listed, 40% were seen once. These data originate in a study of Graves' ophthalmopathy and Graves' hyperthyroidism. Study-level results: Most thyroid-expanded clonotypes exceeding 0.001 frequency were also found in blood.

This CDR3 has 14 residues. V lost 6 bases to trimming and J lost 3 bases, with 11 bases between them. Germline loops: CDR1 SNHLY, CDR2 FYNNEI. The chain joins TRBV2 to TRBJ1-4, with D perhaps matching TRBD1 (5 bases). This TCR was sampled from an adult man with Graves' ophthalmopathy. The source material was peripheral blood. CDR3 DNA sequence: TGTGCCAGCAGAATTGACAGATCTAATGAAAAACTGTTTTTT. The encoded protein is CASRIDRSNEKLFF.